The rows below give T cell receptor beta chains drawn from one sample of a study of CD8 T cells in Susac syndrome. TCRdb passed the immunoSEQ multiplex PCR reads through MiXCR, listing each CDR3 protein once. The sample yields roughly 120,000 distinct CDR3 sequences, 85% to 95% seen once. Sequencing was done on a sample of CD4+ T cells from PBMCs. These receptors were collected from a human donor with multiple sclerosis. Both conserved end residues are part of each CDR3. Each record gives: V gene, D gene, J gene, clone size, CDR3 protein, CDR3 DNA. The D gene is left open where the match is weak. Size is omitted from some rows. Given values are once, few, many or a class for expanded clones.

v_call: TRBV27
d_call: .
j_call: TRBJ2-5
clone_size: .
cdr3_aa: CASSLFGGRRQTQYF
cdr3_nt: TGTGCCAGCAGTTTATTTGGGGGGCGGAGGCAGACCCAGTACTTC

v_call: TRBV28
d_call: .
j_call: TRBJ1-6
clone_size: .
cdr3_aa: CAVRTSSYNSPLHF
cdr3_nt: TGTGCCGTCCGGACGAGCTCCTATAATTCACCCCTCCACTTT

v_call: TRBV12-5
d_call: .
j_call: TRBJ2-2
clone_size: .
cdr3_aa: CASGSHGAGELFF
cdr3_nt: TGTGCTAGTGGGAGCCACGGGGCCGGGGAGCTGTTTTTT

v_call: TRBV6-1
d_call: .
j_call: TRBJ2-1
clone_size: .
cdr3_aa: CASRPPPGNEQFF
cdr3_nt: TGTGCCAGCAGACCCCCCCCCGGGAATGAGCAGTTCTTC

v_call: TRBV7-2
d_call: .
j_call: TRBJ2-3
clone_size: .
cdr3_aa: CASSRRIPPSTDTQYF
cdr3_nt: TGTGCCAGCAGCCGCCGTATCCCCCCTAGCACAGATACGCAGTATTTT

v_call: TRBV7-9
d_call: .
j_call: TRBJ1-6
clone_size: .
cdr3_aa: CASSRGAGNSPLHF
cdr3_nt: TGTGCCAGCAGCAGAGGGGCGGGAAATTCACCCCTCCACTTT

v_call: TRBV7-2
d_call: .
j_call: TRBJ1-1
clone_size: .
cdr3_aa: CASSLRANAVNTEAFF
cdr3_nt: TGTGCCAGCAGCCTCCGGGCCAACGCAGTGAACACTGAAGCTTTCTTT

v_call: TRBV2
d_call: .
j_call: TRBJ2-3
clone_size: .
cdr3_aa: CAGLRLSTDTQYF
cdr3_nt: TGTGCCGGGTTGAGACTTAGCACAGATACGCAGTATTTT

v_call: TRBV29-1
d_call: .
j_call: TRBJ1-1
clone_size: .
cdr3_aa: CSGGRGKQDTEAFF
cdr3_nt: TGCAGCGGGGGGAGGGGAAAGCAGGACACTGAAGCTTTCTTT

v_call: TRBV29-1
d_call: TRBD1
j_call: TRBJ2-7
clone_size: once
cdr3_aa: CSVADRGNRDEQYF
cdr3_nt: TGCAGCGTGGCGGACAGGGGGAATCGGGACGAGCAGTACTTC

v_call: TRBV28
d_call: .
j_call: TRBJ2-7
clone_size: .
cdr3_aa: CASTLGAEQYF
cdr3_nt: TGTGCCAGCACCTTGGGAGCCGAGCAGTACTTC

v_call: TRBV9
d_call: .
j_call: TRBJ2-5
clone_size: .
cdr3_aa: CASSEGLGQETQYF
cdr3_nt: TGTGCCAGCAGCGAGGGACTCGGGCAAGAGACCCAGTACTTC

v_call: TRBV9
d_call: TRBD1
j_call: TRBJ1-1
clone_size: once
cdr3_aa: CASSAGQGHTEAFF
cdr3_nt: TGTGCCAGCAGCGCCGGACAGGGGCACACTGAAGCTTTCTTT

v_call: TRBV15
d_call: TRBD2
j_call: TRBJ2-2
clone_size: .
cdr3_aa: CATSVLAANTGELFF
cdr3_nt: TGTGCCACCAGCGTACTAGCGGCGAACACCGGGGAGCTGTTTTTT

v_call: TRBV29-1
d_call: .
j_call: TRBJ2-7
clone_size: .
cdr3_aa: CSVEAGSFYEQYF
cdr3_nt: TGCAGCGTTGAAGCAGGGAGTTTCTACGAGCAGTACTTC

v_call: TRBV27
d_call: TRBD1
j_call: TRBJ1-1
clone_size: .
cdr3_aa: CASSFQRTGPIGAFF
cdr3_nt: TGTGCCAGCAGTTTCCAACGGACAGGGCCCATTGGAGCTTTCTTT

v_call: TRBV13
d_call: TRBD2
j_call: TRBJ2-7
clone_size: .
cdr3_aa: CASSSEPLAGGPLEQYF
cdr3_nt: TGTGCCAGCAGCTCGGAACCCCTAGCGGGGGGGCCTCTCGAGCAGTACTTC

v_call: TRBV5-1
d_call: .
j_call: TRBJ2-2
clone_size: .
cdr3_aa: CASSLEGTANTGELFF
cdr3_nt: TGCGCCAGCAGCTTGGAGGGGACCGCGAACACCGGGGAGCTGTTTTTT

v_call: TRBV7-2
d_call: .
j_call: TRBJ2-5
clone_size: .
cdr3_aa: CASSANKETQYF
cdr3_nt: TGTGCCAGCAGCGCAAATAAAGAGACCCAGTACTTC

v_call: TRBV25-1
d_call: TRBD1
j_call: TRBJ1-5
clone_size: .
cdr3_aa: CASGGGTGRSNQPQHF
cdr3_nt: TGTGCCAGCGGGGGAGGGACAGGTAGAAGCAATCAGCCCCAGCATTTT

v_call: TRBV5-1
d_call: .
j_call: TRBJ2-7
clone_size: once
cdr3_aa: CASSPAAHEQYF
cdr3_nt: TGCGCCAGCAGCCCAGCCGCCCACGAGCAGTACTTC

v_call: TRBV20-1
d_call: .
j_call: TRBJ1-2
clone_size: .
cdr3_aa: CSARARGGGYGYTF
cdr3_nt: TGCAGTGCTAGGGCCAGGGGAGGAGGGTATGGCTACACCTTC

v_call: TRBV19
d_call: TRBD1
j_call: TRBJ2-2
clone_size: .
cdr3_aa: CASSRGDRGSNNGELFF
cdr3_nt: TGTGCCAGTAGTCGAGGGGACAGGGGGTCGAACAACGGGGAGCTGTTTTTT

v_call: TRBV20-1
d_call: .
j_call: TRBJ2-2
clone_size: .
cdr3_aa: CSAPRGATGELFF
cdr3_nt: TGCAGTGCTCCCCGAGGGGCCACCGGGGAGCTGTTTTTT

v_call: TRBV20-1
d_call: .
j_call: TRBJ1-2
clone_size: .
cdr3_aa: CSARLGYGYTF
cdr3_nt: TGCAGTGCGCGCCTAGGGTATGGCTACACCTTC

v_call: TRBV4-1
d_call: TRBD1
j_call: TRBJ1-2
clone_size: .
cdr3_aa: CASSLRQGDYGYTF
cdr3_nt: TGCGCCAGCAGCCTACGACAGGGGGACTATGGCTACACCTTC

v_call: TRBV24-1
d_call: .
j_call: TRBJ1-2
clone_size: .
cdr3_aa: CATSDPYDGGYTF
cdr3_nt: TGTGCCACCAGTGACCCCTATGATGGGGGCTACACCTTC

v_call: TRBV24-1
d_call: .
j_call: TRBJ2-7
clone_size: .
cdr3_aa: CANLRDKFYKQYF
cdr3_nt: TGTGCCAACCTCCGGGACAAATTTTACAAGCAGTACTTC

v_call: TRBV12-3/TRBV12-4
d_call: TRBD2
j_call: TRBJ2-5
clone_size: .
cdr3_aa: CASSLLAGEETQYF
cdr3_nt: TGTGCCAGCAGTCTCCTCGCGGGGGAAGAGACCCAGTACTTC

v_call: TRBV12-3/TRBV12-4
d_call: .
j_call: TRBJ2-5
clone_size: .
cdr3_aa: CASSGVGLQETQYF
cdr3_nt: TGTGCCAGCAGTGGGGTAGGTCTCCAGGAGACCCAGTACTTC

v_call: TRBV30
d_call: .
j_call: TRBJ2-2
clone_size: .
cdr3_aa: CAWSKRTSTGELFF
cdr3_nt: TGTGCCTGGAGTAAGCGGACATCCACCGGGGAGCTGTTTTTT

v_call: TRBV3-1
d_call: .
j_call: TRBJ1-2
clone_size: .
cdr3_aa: CASSLLTKNGYTF
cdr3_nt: TGTGCCAGCAGCCTCCTGACGAAGAATGGCTACACCTTC

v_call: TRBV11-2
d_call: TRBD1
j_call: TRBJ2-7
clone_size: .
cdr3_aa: CASSPGDRANYEQYF
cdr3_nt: TGTGCCAGCAGCCCTGGGGACAGGGCCAACTACGAGCAGTACTTC

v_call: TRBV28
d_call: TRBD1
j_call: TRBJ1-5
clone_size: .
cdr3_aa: CASSRTGGTQPQHF
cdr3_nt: TGTGCCAGCAGCAGGACAGGGGGCACTCAGCCCCAGCATTTT

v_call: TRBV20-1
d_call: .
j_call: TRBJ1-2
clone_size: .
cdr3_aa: CSARSFWGADYGYTF
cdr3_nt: TGCAGTGCTAGATCCTTTTGGGGCGCGGACTATGGCTACACCTTC

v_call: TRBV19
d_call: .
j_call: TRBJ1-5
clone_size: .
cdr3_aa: CASSWGDQPQHF
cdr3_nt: TGTGCCAGTAGTTGGGGTGATCAGCCCCAGCATTTT

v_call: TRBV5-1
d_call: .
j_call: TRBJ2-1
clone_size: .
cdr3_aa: CASNFLGGSYNEQFF
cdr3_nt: TGCGCCAGCAATTTCCTAGGGGGCTCCTACAATGAGCAGTTCTTC

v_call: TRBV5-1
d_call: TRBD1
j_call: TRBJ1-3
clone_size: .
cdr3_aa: CASSLGQGLNTIYF
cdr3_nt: TGCGCCAGCAGCTTGGGACAGGGTCTAAACACCATATATTTT

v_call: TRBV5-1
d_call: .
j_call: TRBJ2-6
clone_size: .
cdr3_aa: CASSLGGDSGANVLTF
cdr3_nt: TGCGCCAGCAGCTTGGGAGGTGACTCTGGGGCCAACGTCCTGACTTTC

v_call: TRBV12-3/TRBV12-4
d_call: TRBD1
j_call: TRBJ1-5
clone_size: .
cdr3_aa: CASSSNLGQSNQPQHF
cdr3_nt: TGTGCCAGCAGCTCCAACCTGGGACAGAGCAATCAGCCCCAGCATTTT

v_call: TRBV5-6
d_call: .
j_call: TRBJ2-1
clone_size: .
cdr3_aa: CASSSTGWLGNEQFF
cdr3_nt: TGTGCCAGCAGCTCTACAGGGTGGCTCGGGAATGAGCAGTTCTTC

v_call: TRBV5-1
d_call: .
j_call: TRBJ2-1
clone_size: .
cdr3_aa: CASSLVLNRASEQFF
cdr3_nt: TGCGCCAGCAGCTTGGTCTTAAACAGGGCCTCTGAGCAGTTCTTC

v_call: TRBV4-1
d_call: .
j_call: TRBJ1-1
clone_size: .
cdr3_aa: CASSQYIDRLRETEAFF
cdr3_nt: TGCGCCAGCAGCCAATACATAGACCGCCTGCGAGAGACTGAAGCTTTCTTT

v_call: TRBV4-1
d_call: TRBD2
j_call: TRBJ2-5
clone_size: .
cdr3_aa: CASSHPGLAGGQGETQYF
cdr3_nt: TGCGCCAGCAGCCACCCCGGACTAGCGGGGGGACAGGGAGAGACCCAGTACTTC

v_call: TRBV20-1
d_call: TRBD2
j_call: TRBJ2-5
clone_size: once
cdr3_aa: CSSLTSGARGTQYF
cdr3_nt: TGCAGTTCTCTGACTAGCGGGGCAAGAGGGACCCAGTACTTC

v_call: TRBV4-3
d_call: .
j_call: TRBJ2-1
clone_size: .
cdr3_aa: CASSLRGGPYNEQFF
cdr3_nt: TGCGCCAGCAGCCTCCGTGGGGGGCCCTACAATGAGCAGTTCTTC